The T cell receptor (beta chain) described here comes from a study of CD8+ T cells in alopecia areata (dated by TCRdb to the late 2010s). For the study in its entirety: To study T cell clonal expansion in alopecia areata, the researchers applied high-throughput TCRbeta sequencing to both the C3H/HeJ mouse model and human patients. On the human side, TCRbeta sequencing was run on scalp tissue and on sorted CD4+ and CD8+ peripheral blood T cells from healthy controls and from alopecia areata patients with either patchy or totalis/universalis disease. Scalp clonality was compared across normal scalp (n=4), patchy alopecia areata scalp (n=8), and alopecia totalis/universalis scalp (n=8). TCRbeta CDR3 regions were amplified by immunoSEQ multiplex PCR using 35 Vbeta forward and 13 Jbeta reverse primers. RNA was obtained with the PAXgene miRNA kit for fixed scalp, the miRNeasy kit for PBMCs, and the RNeasy kit for mouse skin. General study outcomes and caveats: Higher clonality and more expanded CD8+ clones were observed in lesional scalp than in normal scalp, particularly in alopecia totalis/universalis, a finding suggestive of antigenic drive. Compared with mice, TCR sequences shared between patients were less clear, possibly partly because of HLA diversity across the patient population. Resident alphabeta T cells in normal human skin are also sequenced, complicating scalp TCR repertoire analysis, unlike mouse skin dominated by gammadelta T cells.

In its sample, this clone was seen once. Its specific antigen is unknown. No base-level quality is on record; no much larger clone is a single base apart. PBMCs were separated by density centrifugation and stained for CD3, CD4 and CD8, after which CD4+ and CD8+ T cells were sorted on a FACSAria. Scalp biopsies and blood samples were provided by unaffected controls. Receptor amplification or capture employed the immunoSEQ multiplex PCR assay. For TCR sequencing, RNA was extracted from every sample and reverse transcribed into cDNA to serve as template. SuperScript III was used to make first-strand cDNA, primed with a 2:1 mix of oligo-dT and random hexamers. Amplification bias was assessed with a synthetic immune receptor repertoire, and residual bias was removed computationally. The original methods were these. Raw reads were preprocessed for error removal, and CDR3 was defined according to IMGT conventions as running from the conserved cysteine to phenylalanine. Clonality was calculated as 1 minus Shannon entropy normalized by log2 of the number of productive unique TCRs. CD4 or CD8 identity of scalp clones was inferred by cross-referencing scalp TCRbeta sequences with sorted blood CD4 and CD8 repertoires. TCRdb obtained this table from immuneACCESS and retained in-frame rearrangements with V and J assigned. These tables miss some clones; where compared with another copy, unresolved V genes account for less than half of the shortfall, and the remainder is unexplained. From that table come the V and J calls and clone size; the DNA was used to work out D and trimming. The sample has around 210,000 clones on record, 56% of them singletons. The ten biggest clones cover approximately 4.9% of the sample.

Based on the germline V gene, the CDR1 and CDR2 sequences are LGHNA and YNFKEQ. V loses 4 bases of germline sequence and J loses 7 bases, and the interval between the two ends is 13 bases. Including the terminal cysteine and phenylalanine, the CDR3 comprises 13 residues. CDR3 DNA only is kept here, 39 bases in frame from base 1. The TCR originated in a human donor in good health. The chain uses TRBV4-2 and TRBJ1-1; too little of a D gene remains to name it. The sequencing sample was made of CD8+ T cells sorted from blood. The DNA sequence follows: TGTGCCAGCAGCCGAGCCCACGGGAGTGAAGCTTTCTTT. Its protein product is CASSRAHGSEAFF.